The 18 T cell receptor beta chains below were found in one sample sequenced in a study of T cells in Graves' hyperthyroidism and ophthalmopathy. RNA transcripts provided the source from which TCR beta CDR3 regions were amplified. HTBI primers drove first-round RT-PCR of the TCR CDR3. TCRdb itself ran the multiplex PCR reads through MiXCR, one entry per CDR3 protein. The sample consists of some 620,000 distinct CDR3 sequences, about 17% of them appearing once. The source material was blood. These receptors were obtained from a woman aged 30 to 39 with Graves' hyperthyroidism.

The V and J genes are TRBV9 and TRBJ2-2; D is undetermined. This CDR3 is built from 16 residues. V was pared by 4 bases and J by 0 bases, with 13 bases between. Germline V gene lookup returns CDR1 SGDLS and CDR2 YYNGEE. CDR3 region: CASSSQVHANTGELFF. DNA of the CDR3: TGTGCCAGCAGCAGTCAGGTACACGCGAACACCGGGGAGCTGTTTTTT. Filled out from reference TRBV9 and TRBJ2-2, the complete variable domain reads DSGVTQTPKHLITATGQRVTLRCSPRSGDLSVYWYQQSLDQGLQFLIQYYNGEERAKGNILERFSAQQFPDLHSELNLSSLELGDSALYFCASSSQVHANTGELFFGEGSRLTVL.

There are a few counts of this clonotype. V is TRBV19 and J is TRBJ1-5; 7 bases align to TRBD1. This CDR3 spans 15 amino acids. V lost 7 bases and J lost 3; bases outside the gene matches: 9. Germline CDR1 LNHDA, CDR2 SQIVND (reference sequence). CDR3 in amino acids: CASNRPGGANQPQHF. The CDR3 bases are TGTGCCAGTAACAGACCAGGGGGAGCCAATCAGCCCCAGCATTTT.

The chain recombines TRBV3-1 with TRBJ1-4; no clear D. Trimming pared 1 base from V and 4 bases from J, leaving 16 bases between. CDR3 length equals 17 residues. Germline V CDR1 and CDR2: LGHDT, YNNKEL (reference sequence). CDR3 coding DNA: TGTGCCAGCAGCCAAGTAGCCCCAGGTAGTAGTAATGAAAAACTGTTTTTT. As protein: CASSQVAPGSSNEKLFF.

This clonotype was seen many times. The chain combines TRBV18 with TRBJ1-2; D is unresolved. Germline CDR1 is KGHSH and CDR2 is LQKENI. V was shortened by 1 base and J by 7 bases, with 10 bases between the two germline ends. The CDR3 contains 13 residues. This CDR3 reads CASSPLDVRGYTF. In nucleotides, the CDR3 is TGTGCCAGCTCACCACTAGACGTCCGTGGCTACACCTTC.

The chain uses TRBV28 and TRBJ2-2, with a possible D match to TRBD2 (6 bases). The CDR3 extends over 13 amino acids. V was clipped by 6 bases and J by 2 bases, with 7 bases between them. From germline, CDR1 is MDHEN and CDR2 SYDVKM. The DNA for the CDR3 is TGTGCCAGCAGGGGGACTAACACCGGGGAGCTGTTTTTT. It is translated as CASRGTNTGELFF.

This clonotype was observed a handful of times. This rearrangement joins TRBV5-1 to TRBJ2-2; 7 nucleotides match TRBD1. Germline V lookup: CDR1 SGHRS, CDR2 YFSETQ. V lost 2 bases, J lost 1 base, and 2 bases stayed unmatched. The CDR3 runs 15 residues. The CDR3 spells CASSFRDRNTGELFF. CDR3 coding DNA: TGCGCCAGCAGCTTCCGGGACAGGAACACCGGGGAGCTGTTTTTT.

This clonotype was found a few times. The V and J genes are TRBV4-2 and TRBJ2-1, with 7 nucleotides matching TRBD2. CDR1 LGHNA and CDR2 YNFKEQ come from the germline V gene. The CDR3 totals 16 residues. With V trimmed by 1 base and J by 2 bases, 5 bases remained unmatched. CDR3 in DNA: TGTGCCAGCAGCCAAGGAGAGGGAGGGGCCTACAATGAGCAGTTCTTC. Its protein product is CASSQGEGGAYNEQFF.

This clonotype was seen more than once but under ten times. The chain has TRBV12-3 or TRBV12-4 and TRBJ2-3, with 9 bases that match TRBD2. The CDR3 is 17 residues long. V trimming: 4 bases; J trimming: 2 bases; junction bases outside the gene matches: 10. The CDR3 DNA sequence: TGTGCCAGCAGTTCCCTCATAGCGGGAGCTGCCACAGATACGCAGTATTTT. Residues: CASSSLIAGAATDTQYF.

V is TRBV29-1 and J is TRBJ2-1, with 11 bases lining up with TRBD2. Germline V gene lookup returns CDR1 SQVTM and CDR2 ANQGSEA. This CDR3 comprises 14 residues. V was clipped by 4 bases and J by 5 bases; unmatched bases: 4. In DNA form, the CDR3 reads TGCAGCGTTGGGGGGACTAGCGGCCACAATGAGCAGTTCTTC. Protein product: CSVGGTSGHNEQFF.

This clonotype was counted a few times. The CDR3 is CASSYVAPFLYEQYF. DNA of the CDR3: TGTGCCAGCAGTTACGTAGCGCCTTTTCTATACGAGCAGTACTTC. The chain joins TRBV6-5 to TRBJ2-7, with a weak D call TRBD2 (5 bases). Between the trimmed V and J ends, which lost 2 bases and 4 bases, there was a span of 15 bases. CDR1 MNHEY and CDR2 SVGAGI come from the germline V gene. There are 15 residues in the CDR3.

Only a few counts were recorded for this clonotype. The rearrangement uses TRBV5-8 and TRBJ2-1; weak D call: TRBD2 (5 bases). The CDR3 extends over 12 amino acids. Germline CDR1 reads SGHTS; CDR2 reads YDEGEE. Trimming removed 2 bases from V and 8 bases from J, with 8 bases in between. CDR3 coding DNA: TGTGCCAGCAGCTTCCGAGCGGATGAGCAGTTCTTC. Protein product: CASSFRADEQFF.

The J gene is TRBJ2-3, the V gene TRBV3-1; weak D call: TRBD2 (5 bases). The CDR3 is made up of 15 amino acids. Trimming shortened V by 1 base and J by 2 bases, and 10 bases separated the two germline ends. Germline assignment: CDR1 LGHDT and CDR2 YNNKEL (reference sequence). DNA for the CDR3: TGTGCCAGCAGCCAAGTAGGGCGGGCCACAGATACGCAGTATTTT. Encoded protein: CASSQVGRATDTQYF.

This clonotype has at least ten counts. The V call is TRBV5-5, the J call TRBJ2-1; D gene uncertain. The germline V gene encodes CDR1 SGHKS and CDR2 YYEKEE (reference sequence). V lost 1 base, J lost 5 bases, and 4 bases lay in between. This CDR3 region has 12 residues. CDR3 sequence: CASSLINNEQFF. CDR3 nucleotide sequence: TGTGCCAGCAGCTTGATAAACAATGAGCAGTTCTTC.

This clonotype was seen repeatedly, ten times or more. The chain employs TRBV6-1 and TRBJ1-1, with no clear D. The CDR3 spans 16 residues. Per the germline V gene, CDR1 is MNHNS and CDR2 is SASEGT. V was clipped by 4 bases and J by 0 bases, with 15 bases between them. For the CDR3, the DNA is TGTGCCAGCAGTGTCCGGGAGTCCGGTATGAACACTGAAGCTTTCTTT. Its protein product is CASSVRESGMNTEAFF.

A few counts support this clonotype. The genes are TRBV3-2 and TRBJ2-1; TRBD1 reflects the table's D call only, with no check against the DNA. TRBV3-2 is reported as a pseudogene. This CDR3 spans 16 amino acids. The CDR3 loop reads CASSQDLEGKRTEQFF. CDR3 DNA: TGTGCCAGCAGCCAAGACTTAGAGGGGAAACGAACAGAGCAGTTCTTC.

This clonotype was seen many times. The J gene is TRBJ2-3, the V gene TRBV27; D unresolved. The CDR3 is made up of 12 amino acids. The germline V gene encodes CDR1 MNHEY and CDR2 SMNVEV (reference sequence). Trimming removed 5 bases at V and 2 bases at J, with 5 bases between. CDR3 in amino acids: CASSTHTDTQYF. CDR3 coding DNA: TGTGCCAGCAGTACTCACACAGATACGCAGTATTTT.

V and J are TRBV7-9 and TRBJ2-7, with 7 bases matching TRBD2. Trimming at V came to 5 bases and at J to 4 bases, leaving 11 bases not matched to a gene. Germline V lookup: CDR1 SEHNR, CDR2 FQNEAQ (reference sequence). The CDR3 sequence is 15 residues long. The CDR3, as DNA: TGTGCCAGCAGCACCCGGGGGGTGGGCCATTACGAGCAGTACTTC. Translation gives CASSTRGVGHYEQYF.

At least ten counts were recorded for this clonotype. The gene calls are TRBV7-2 and TRBJ2-3; the D call may be TRBD1 or TRBD2 (5 bases each). Trimming cost V 2 bases and J 0 bases, with 9 bases left between them. CDR3 size: 15 residues. The germline V gene encodes CDR1 SGHTA and CDR2 FQGNSA. The CDR3 reads CASSLYGGSTDTQYF. The CDR3, as DNA: TGTGCCAGCAGCTTATATGGGGGAAGCACAGATACGCAGTATTTT.